The 6 T cell receptor beta chains below come from one sample, sequenced in a study. TCRdb processed the 5' RACE reads anew with MiXCR; each CDR3 protein has one entry. Of over 55,000 distinct CDR3 sequences detected, roughly 30% appear once; the ten largest clones hold roughly 2%. Input material: tumor-infiltrating naive CD4+ T cells sorted from the breast tumor. As to subset: naive CD4+ T cells, CD4+CD45RA+CD25-. The receptors originated from a female donor with breast cancer.

V and J are TRBV12-3 or TRBV12-4 and TRBJ2-1; D possibly matches TRBD1 or TRBD2 (5 bases each). Trimming pared 1 base from V and 6 bases from J, leaving 7 bases between. This CDR3 has 13 amino acids. CDR3 protein: CASSLGGANEQFF. The CDR3 DNA reads as TGTGCCAGCAGTTTAGGAGGGGCCAATGAGCAGTTCTTC.

This sequence joins TRBV7-6 and TRBJ2-1; D is undetermined. Trimming took 3 bases from V and 5 from J, leaving 5 bases between them. Germline V gene lookup returns CDR1 SGHVS and CDR2 FNYEAQ. The CDR3 has 12 amino acids. The CDR3 protein is CASSFRNNEQFF. The CDR3 nucleotides are TGTGCCAGCAGCTTCCGGAACAATGAGCAGTTCTTC.

CDR3: CASSPRTGYNEQFF. As DNA, the CDR3 is TGTGCCAGCTCACCCCGGACTGGATACAATGAGCAGTTCTTC. This chain uses TRBV18 with TRBJ2-1, with D maybe TRBD2 (5 bases). The germline V and J ends were trimmed by 3 bases and 4 bases, with 10 bases remaining between them. This CDR3 region has 14 residues. The V gene's germline CDR1 is KGHSH and CDR2 LQKENI.

This clonotype was detected only a few times. The rearrangement links TRBV5-4 to TRBJ1-2, with D uncertain. Germline V gene lookup returns CDR1 SGHNT and CDR2 YYREEE (reference sequence). Trimming stripped 5 bases from V and 8 bases from J, with 22 bases between. CDR3 length: 15 amino acids. CDR3 in amino acids: CASRGSRTPTMGYTF. CDR3 nucleotide sequence: TGTGCCAGCAGGGGTAGCCGCACTCCGACTATGGGCTACACCTTC.

The chain is built from TRBV9 and TRBJ2-3; 8 positions agree with TRBD2. The CDR3 spans 15 residues. V lost 4 bases to trimming and J lost 1 base; unmatched junction nucleotides: 5. Germline V gene data show CDR1 as SGDLS and CDR2 as YYNGEE. As DNA, the CDR3 is TGTGCCAGCAGCACGAGCGGGGGACGCACAGATACGCAGTATTTT. Its translation is CASSTSGGRTDTQYF.

The chain uses TRBV12-3 or TRBV12-4 and TRBJ1-2, with TRBD1 as a possible D gene (6 bases). Between the trimmed V and J ends, which lost 3 bases and 8 bases, there was a span of 10 bases. The CDR3 has 12 amino acids. The CDR3 sequence: CASSFTGNGYTF. Here the CDR3 DNA reads TGTGCCAGCAGTTTCACAGGGAACGGCTACACCTTC.